What follows are 27 T cell receptor beta chains derived from one specimen sequenced in a study of blood T cell repertoires in COVID-19. Libraries were prepared by immunoSEQ multiplex PCR; TCRdb keeps only in-frame clonotypes and omits some of them. The table includes roughly 34,000 clones, more than 85% detected once. Input material: peripheral blood. These receptors were collected from a man in his fifties or sixties with active or convalescent COVID-19.

The chain has TRBV7-3 and TRBJ2-5, with TRBD2 identical over 11 bases. The CDR3 loop spans 17 amino acids. The V and J ends lost 1 base and 3 bases, in that order; junction bases with no gene match: 7. Germline CDR1 reads SGHTA; CDR2 reads FQGTGA. CDR3 nucleotide sequence: TGTGCCAGCAGCTTAAAGGGCTCTAGCGGGGGGAAAGAGACCCAGTACTTC. As protein: CASSLKGSSGGKETQYF.

The genes are TRBV5-1 and TRBJ2-7, with 11 positions matching TRBD1. From germline, CDR1 is SGHRS and CDR2 YFSETQ. The CDR3 is 13 residues long. The junction had 0 bases not matched to a gene; V was cut back by 7 bases and J by 0 bases. CDR3 coding DNA: TGCGCCAGCGGGACAGGGGGCTCCTACGAGCAGTACTTC. Protein sequence: CASGTGGSYEQYF. Full variable domain (outside the CDR3, taken from reference TRBV5-1 and TRBJ2-7): KAGVTQTPRYLIKTRGQQVTLSCSPISGHRSVSWYQQTPGQGLQFLFEYFSETQRNKGNFPGRFSGRQFSNSRSEMNVSTLELGDSALYLCASGTGGSYEQYFGPGTRLTVT.

This clone was counted between two and nine times. The chain combines TRBV19 with TRBJ1-5; TRBD1 aligns across 11 bases. This CDR3 is built from 17 residues. The junction had 8 bases not matched to a gene; V was cut back by 7 bases and J by 0 bases. From germline, CDR1 is LNHDA and CDR2 SQIVND (reference sequence). In DNA form, the CDR3 reads TGTGCCAGTAATCCACGGACAGGGGGCCGTAGCAATCAGCCCCAGCATTTT. It codes for CASNPRTGGRSNQPQHF.

V is TRBV20-1 and J is TRBJ2-1; 11 bases fit TRBD2. With 3 bases clipped from V and 0 bases from J, the junction kept 7 bases outside the gene matches. The germline CDR1 and CDR2 sequences are DFQATT and SNEGSKA (reference sequence). The CDR3 length is 17 residues. The CDR3 loop reads CSASPSGGRSSYNEQFF. In nucleotides, the CDR3 is TGCAGTGCTAGTCCTAGCGGGGGGAGAAGCTCCTACAATGAGCAGTTCTTC.

In this sample, this clone turned up once. V and J are TRBV4-1 and TRBJ2-3; TRBD2 aligns across 13 bases. V lost 0 bases and J lost 5; bases outside the gene matches: 5. CDR3 length: 17 amino acids. CDR1 and CDR2 from the germline V gene are MGHRA and YSYEKL. The CDR3, as DNA: TGCGCCAGCAGCCAAGAGGGACTAGCGGGGCCTATAGATACGCAGTATTTT. It codes for CASSQEGLAGPIDTQYF.

The chain has TRBV27 and TRBJ2-2, with a possible D match to TRBD1 (6 bases). V was cut by 0 bases and J by 3 bases, with 11 bases left in between. Germline V lookup: CDR1 MNHEY, CDR2 SMNVEV (reference sequence). The CDR3 totals 16 residues. The CDR3 DNA sequence: TGTGCCAGCAGTTTATCGGGACAACGGGACACCGGGGAGCTGTTTTTT. This sequence encodes CASSLSGQRDTGELFF.

This sequence joins TRBV11-1 and TRBJ2-7, with D possibly being TRBD1 (6 bases). This CDR3 is built from 14 residues. V lost 1 base, J lost 7 bases, and 14 bases lay in between. Germline CDR1 and CDR2: SGHAT and FQDESV (reference sequence). CDR3: CASSLDRALGEQYF. In DNA form, the CDR3 reads TGTGCCAGCAGCTTAGACAGGGCCCTCGGGGAGCAGTACTTC.

The chain combines TRBV14 with TRBJ2-1; D remains ambiguous. The V gene's germline CDR1 is SGHDN and CDR2 FVKESK. This CDR3 region has 17 residues. Trimming took off 3 bases at V and 3 bases at J, with 18 bases between the two ends. The CDR3 DNA follows: TGTGCCAGCAGCCACCGACTTTTTGAGAGGCTCTACAATGAGCAGTTCTTC. Translation gives CASSHRLFERLYNEQFF.

This clone showed up just once. This chain joins TRBV9 and TRBJ1-1, with a weak D call TRBD1 (5 bases). The germline gives CDR1 SGDLS, CDR2 YYNGEE. This CDR3 region has 16 residues. The ends were cut back, 3 bases at V and 0 bases at J, with 15 bases in the middle. The CDR3 loop reads CASSARQFSMNTEAFF. The CDR3 coding sequence is TGTGCCAGCAGCGCTCGACAGTTTTCTATGAACACTGAAGCTTTCTTT.

This sequence joins TRBV4-1 and TRBJ2-1, with D possibly being TRBD1 (5 bases). V lost 1 base to trimming and J lost 16 bases, with 11 bases between them. Germline lookup yields CDR1 MGHRA and CDR2 YSYEKL. The CDR3 runs 11 residues. CDR3 protein: CASSQGPTVFF. CDR3 nucleotide sequence: TGCGCCAGCAGCCAAGGCCCGACAGTCTTCTTC.

The V and J genes are TRBV29-1 and TRBJ1-4, with no clear D. Between the trimmed V and J ends, which lost 2 bases and 7 bases, there was a span of 14 bases. CDR1 and CDR2 (germline): SQVTM, ANQGSEA. CDR3 size: 14 residues. CDR3: CSVERYLGAEKLFF. The CDR3 nucleotides read TGCAGCGTTGAACGGTACCTAGGTGCTGAAAAACTGTTTTTT.

The J gene is TRBJ2-1, the V gene TRBV15, with TRBD2 matching over 13 bases. There are 15 residues in the CDR3. Unmatched junction bases numbered 4, after V lost 5 bases and J lost 6 bases. Germline V gene data show CDR1 as LNHNV and CDR2 as YYDKDF (reference sequence). CDR3 amino acids: CATSARTSGSNEQFF. CDR3 nucleotides: TGTGCCACCAGCGCTAGGACTAGCGGGAGCAATGAGCAGTTCTTC.

The rearrangement uses TRBV12-5 and TRBJ1-2; 7 positions agree with TRBD1. Trimming removed 2 bases from V and 7 bases from J; junction bases left unmatched: 7. CDR3 length equals 14 residues. Germline CDR1 is LGHNT and CDR2 is FRNRAP. The CDR3 coding sequence is TGTGCTAGTGGTTTGTTGCCCCAGGGGGGTGGCTACACCTTC. Encoded protein: CASGLLPQGGGYTF.

The chain has TRBV7-8 and TRBJ2-7, with D tentatively TRBD2 (6 bases). The CDR3 is 15 residues long. Per germline, CDR1 SGHVS and CDR2 FQNEAQ. Trimming removed 1 base from V and 2 bases from J, with 12 bases in between. Here the CDR3 DNA reads TGTGCCAGCAGCTTAGATCTGGAGGGGACCTACGAGCAGTACTTC. Its translation is CASSLDLEGTYEQYF.

This clone came up a few times. The chain employs TRBV15 and TRBJ1-1; 11 bases agree with TRBD1. J lost 5 bases, V lost 7 bases, and 9 bases had no gene match. Germline V CDR1 and CDR2: LNHNV, YYDKDF (reference sequence). The CDR3 is made up of 15 amino acids. The CDR3 sequence is CATIQNGQGATEAFF. The CDR3 DNA is TGTGCCACCATTCAGAACGGACAGGGGGCAACTGAAGCTTTCTTT.

The chain recombines TRBV5-1 with TRBJ2-5; 8 nucleotides align to TRBD1. V lost 0 bases, J lost 5 bases, and 9 bases stayed unmatched. This CDR3 has 16 residues. The germline V gene encodes CDR1 SGHRS and CDR2 YFSETQ. The CDR3 loop is CASSLATGGTWETQYF. CDR3 coding DNA: TGCGCCAGCAGCTTGGCCACAGGGGGTACGTGGGAGACCCAGTACTTC.

The table lists this clone with a count of one. The chain combines TRBV6-6 with TRBJ1-1, with 11 bases lining up with TRBD1. This CDR3 region has 14 residues. The germline V gene encodes CDR1 MNHNY and CDR2 SVGAGI (reference sequence). The trim removed 5 bases at V and 11 bases at J, leaving 10 bases unmatched. CDR3 amino acids: CASSPFGQGANAFF. DNA for the CDR3: TGTGCCAGCAGTCCATTCGGACAGGGGGCGAATGCTTTCTTT.

V is TRBV21-1 and J is TRBJ2-7; the D call TRBD1 from the table was never checked on the DNA. TRBV21-1 has pseudogene status. CDR3 length: 16 amino acids. The CDR3 sequence: CASSITHRQVFHEQYF. The CDR3 nucleotides are TGTGCCAGCAGCATCACCCACCGACAGGTTTTCCACGAGCAGTACTTC.

The chain joins TRBV4-2 to TRBJ1-2; D remains unclear. The V end lost 0 bases, the J end lost 8 bases, and 7 bases lay between the germline ends. The CDR3 covers 12 residues. Germline CDR1 reads LGHNA; CDR2 reads YNFKEQ. The CDR3 region is CASSQDKEGYTF. The DNA of the CDR3 is TGTGCCAGCAGCCAAGATAAGGAGGGCTACACCTTC.

This chain links TRBV13 with TRBJ1-1; TRBD1 might be the D (5 bases). This CDR3 is built from 14 residues. Germline CDR1 and CDR2: PRHDT and FYEKMQ (reference sequence). V lost 5 bases, J lost 1 base, and 11 bases lay in between. CDR3 in DNA: TGTGCCAGCAGCCTCATTGACAGGAACACTGAAGCTTTCTTT. Translation: CASSLIDRNTEAFF. Full variable domain (rest looked up from reference TRBV13 and TRBJ1-1): AAGVIQSPRHLIKEKRETATLKCYPIPRHDTVYWYQQGPGQDPQFLISFYEKMQSDKGSIPDRFSAQQFSDYHSELNMSSLELGDSALYFCASSLIDRNTEAFFGQGTRLTVV.

The V and J genes are TRBV18 and TRBJ2-7, with D maybe TRBD1 (6 bases). V lost 2 bases and J 4 bases, leaving 12 bases between the germline ends. In germline, CDR1 is KGHSH, CDR2 LQKENI. The CDR3 has 14 amino acids. CDR3: CASSPGGQSYEQYF. CDR3 DNA: TGTGCCAGCTCACCAGGAGGACAGAGTTACGAGCAGTACTTC.

V is TRBV7-3 and J is TRBJ1-5; TRBD1 might be the D (5 bases). Germline assignment: CDR1 SGHTA and CDR2 FQGTGA. The CDR3 length is 16 residues. Trimming stripped 7 bases from V and 3 bases from J, with 19 bases between. The CDR3 protein is CASTKPLGAINQPQHF. The DNA of the CDR3 is TGTGCCAGCACTAAACCGCTAGGGGCCATCAATCAGCCCCAGCATTTT.

The chain joins TRBV28 to TRBJ1-1; D is unresolved. The CDR3 runs to 17 residues. V was clipped by 1 base and J by 5 bases, with 20 bases between them. From germline, CDR1 is MDHEN and CDR2 SYDVKM. The CDR3 nucleotides are TGTGCCAGCAGTTTATCGTTCGAGTCCGGGGATGGAACTGAAGCTTTCTTT. Translating it yields CASSLSFESGDGTEAFF.

This chain connects TRBV3-1 (or the pseudogene TRBV3-2) to TRBJ1-6; 7 bases line up with TRBD1. This CDR3 region has 15 residues. V trimming: 3 bases; J trimming: 9 bases; junction bases outside the gene matches: 8. The germline V gene has CDR1 LGHDT and CDR2 YNNKEL (reference sequence). CDR3: CASSQDRYSSSPLHF. CDR3 bases: TGTGCCAGCAGCCAGGACAGGTATTCAAGTTCACCCCTCCACTTT.

This clone appeared a single time. The chain couples TRBV5-4 to TRBJ2-7; possible D gene TRBD1, 6 bases. V dropped 3 bases and J dropped 1 base, with 14 bases sitting between them. Per the germline V gene, CDR1 is SGHNT and CDR2 is YYREEE (reference sequence). This CDR3 contains 15 residues. DNA for the CDR3: TGTGCCAGCAGCTCCGTGGACAGTTTTTCCTACGAGCAGTACTTC. This encodes CASSSVDSFSYEQYF.

The CDR3 DNA reads as TGTGCCAGCAGCCGGACAGGGGAGAATACGCAGTATTTT. Its translation is CASSRTGENTQYF. V gene TRBV7-9 combines with J gene TRBJ2-3; TRBD1 aligns across 9 bases. Germline V gene sequence: CDR1 SEHNR, CDR2 FQNEAQ (reference sequence). The CDR3 has 13 residues. V trimming: 5 bases; J trimming: 7 bases; junction bases outside the gene matches: 4.

In DNA, the CDR3 is TGCAGCGTTGACGGCGGGGCAGCTCATGGGACCCAGTACTTC. The encoded protein is CSVDGGAAHGTQYF. The chain carries TRBV29-1 and TRBJ2-5; a possible D gene is TRBD2 (6 bases). Germline CDR1 is SQVTM and CDR2 is ANQGSEA. CDR3 length: 14 residues. V was clipped by 3 bases and J by 7 bases, with 18 bases between them.